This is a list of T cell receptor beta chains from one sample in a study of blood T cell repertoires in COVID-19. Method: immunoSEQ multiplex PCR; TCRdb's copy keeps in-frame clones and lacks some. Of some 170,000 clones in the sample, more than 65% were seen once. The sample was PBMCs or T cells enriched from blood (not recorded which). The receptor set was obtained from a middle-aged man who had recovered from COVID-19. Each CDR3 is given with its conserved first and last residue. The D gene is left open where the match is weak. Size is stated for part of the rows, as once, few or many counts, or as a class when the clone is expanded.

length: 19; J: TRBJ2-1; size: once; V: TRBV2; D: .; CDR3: CASTVTGSRTRVTYNEQFF; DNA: TGTGCCAGCACCGTTACCGGGAGCCGCACTCGAGTTACCTACAATGAGCAGTTCTTC
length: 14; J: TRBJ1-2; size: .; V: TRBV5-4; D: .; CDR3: CASSPTGIGYGYTF; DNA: TGTGCCAGCAGCCCGACAGGTATAGGCTATGGCTACACCTTC
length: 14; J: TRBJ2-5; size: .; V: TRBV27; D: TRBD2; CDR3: CASSFRGGRETQYF; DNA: TGTGCCAGCAGTTTTCGGGGGGGGCGGGAGACCCAGTACTTC
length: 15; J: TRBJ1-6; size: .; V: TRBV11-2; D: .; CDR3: CASSFETGDNSPLHF; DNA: TGTGCCAGCAGCTTCGAGACAGGAGATAATTCACCCCTCCACTTT
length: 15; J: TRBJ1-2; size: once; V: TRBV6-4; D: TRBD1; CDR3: CASSPGQGAGYGYTF; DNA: TGTGCCAGCAGTCCGGGACAGGGGGCCGGCTATGGCTACACCTTC
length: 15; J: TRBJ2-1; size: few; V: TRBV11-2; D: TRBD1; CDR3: CASSAKTGISNEQFF; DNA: TGTGCCAGCAGCGCGAAGACAGGGATCTCTAATGAGCAGTTCTTC
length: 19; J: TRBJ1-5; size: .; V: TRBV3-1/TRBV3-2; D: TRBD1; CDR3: CASSQRAPTVGTGNQPQHF; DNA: TGTGCCAGCAGCCAAAGGGCCCCGACTGTTGGGACAGGAAATCAGCCCCAGCATTTT
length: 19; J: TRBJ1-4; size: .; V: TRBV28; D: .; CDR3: CASSPSRGVPRNLREKLFF; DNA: TGTGCCAGCAGTCCCTCCCGCGGGGTACCACGGAATCTCAGGGAAAAACTGTTTTTT
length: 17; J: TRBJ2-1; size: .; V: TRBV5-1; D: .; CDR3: CASITGYRGLSYNEQFF; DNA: TGCGCCAGCATAACAGGGTATCGAGGCCTCTCCTACAATGAGCAGTTCTTC
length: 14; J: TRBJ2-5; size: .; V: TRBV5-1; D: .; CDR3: CASSLGGDQETQYF; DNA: TGCGCCAGCAGCTTGGGCGGGGACCAAGAGACCCAGTACTTC
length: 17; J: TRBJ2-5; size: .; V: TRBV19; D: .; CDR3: CASSIWGRRAVSETQYF; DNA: TGTGCCAGTAGTATCTGGGGGCGCAGGGCGGTTTCGGAGACCCAGTACTTC
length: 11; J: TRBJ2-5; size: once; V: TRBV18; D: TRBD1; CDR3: CASSTGETQYF; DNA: TGTGCCAGCTCGACAGGGGAGACCCAGTACTTC
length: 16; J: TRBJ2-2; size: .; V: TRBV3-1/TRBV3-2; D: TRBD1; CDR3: CASRVQGAWNTGELFF; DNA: TGTGCCAGCAGGGTACAGGGGGCGTGGAACACCGGGGAGCTGTTTTTT
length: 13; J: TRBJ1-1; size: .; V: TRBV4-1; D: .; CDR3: CASSQDFSTVAFF; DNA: TGCGCCAGCAGCCAAGATTTCTCTACGGTAGCTTTCTTT
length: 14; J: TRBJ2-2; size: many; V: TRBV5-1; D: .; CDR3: CASRKQANTGELFF; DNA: TGCGCCAGCAGGAAACAGGCGAACACCGGGGAGCTGTTTTTT
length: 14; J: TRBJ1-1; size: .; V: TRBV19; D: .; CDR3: CASSNTGSLTEAFF; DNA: TGTGCCAGTAGTAATACAGGTTCCCTCACTGAAGCTTTCTTT
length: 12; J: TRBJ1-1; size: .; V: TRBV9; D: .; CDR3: CASSGGGTEAFF; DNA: TGTGCCAGCAGCGGAGGGGGAACTGAAGCTTTCTTT
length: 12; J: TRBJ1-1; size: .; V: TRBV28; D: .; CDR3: CASRTQEVEAFF; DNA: TGTGCCAGCAGGACACAGGAAGTAGAAGCTTTCTTT
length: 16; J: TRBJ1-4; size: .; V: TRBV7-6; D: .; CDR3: CASSLASPGANEKLFF; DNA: TGTGCCAGCAGCTTAGCCTCCCCCGGAGCTAATGAAAAACTGTTTTTT
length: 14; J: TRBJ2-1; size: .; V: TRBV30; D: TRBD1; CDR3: CAWRPTGVVNEQFF; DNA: TGTGCCTGGAGACCGACAGGGGTAGTCAATGAGCAGTTCTTC
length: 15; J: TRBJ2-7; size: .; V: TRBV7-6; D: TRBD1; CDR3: CASSSGDRGTYEQYF; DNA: TGTGCCAGCAGCTCCGGGGACAGGGGAACCTACGAGCAGTACTTC
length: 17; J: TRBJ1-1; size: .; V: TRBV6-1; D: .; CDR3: CASSEGGGSPMNTEAFF; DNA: TGTGCCAGCAGTGAAGGAGGGGGTTCTCCGATGAACACTGAAGCTTTCTTT
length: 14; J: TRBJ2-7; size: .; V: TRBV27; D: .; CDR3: CASSLVVSSYEQYF; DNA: TGTGCCAGCAGCCTCGTAGTTTCCTCCTACGAGCAGTACTTC
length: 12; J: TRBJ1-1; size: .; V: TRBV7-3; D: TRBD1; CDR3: CASSRQGTEAFF; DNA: TGTGCCAGCAGCCGACAGGGCACTGAAGCTTTCTTT
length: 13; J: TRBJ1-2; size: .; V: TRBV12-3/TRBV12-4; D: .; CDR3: CASTSSGDYGYTF; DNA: TGTGCCAGCACCTCCTCGGGGGACTATGGCTACACCTTC
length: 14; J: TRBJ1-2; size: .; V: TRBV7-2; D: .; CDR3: CASSPLGGSYGYTF; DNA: TGTGCCAGCAGCCCCTTGGGAGGGAGCTATGGCTACACCTTC
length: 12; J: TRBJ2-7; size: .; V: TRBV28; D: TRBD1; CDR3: CASRGKGAEQYF; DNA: TGTGCCAGCCGCGGTAAGGGGGCCGAGCAGTACTTC
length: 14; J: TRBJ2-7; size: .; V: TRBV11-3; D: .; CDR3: CASSLDGSSYEQYF; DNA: TGTGCCAGCAGCTTAGACGGGAGCTCCTACGAGCAGTACTTC
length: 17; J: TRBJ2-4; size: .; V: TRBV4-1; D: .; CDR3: CASSPRLGNQAKNIQYF; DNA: TGCGCCAGCAGCCCTCGTCTAGGAAATCAGGCCAAAAACATTCAGTACTTC
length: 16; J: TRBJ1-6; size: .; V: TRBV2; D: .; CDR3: CASSESRGPYNSPLHF; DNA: TGTGCCAGCAGTGAAAGCAGGGGCCCCTATAATTCACCCCTCCACTTT
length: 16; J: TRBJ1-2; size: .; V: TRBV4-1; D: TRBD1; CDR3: CASSQDYTGGHYGYTF; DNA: TGCGCCAGCAGCCAAGATTATACAGGGGGGCACTATGGCTACACCTTC
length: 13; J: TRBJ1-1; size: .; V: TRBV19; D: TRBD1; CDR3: CASSIRGQTEAFF; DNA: TGTGCCAGTAGTATCAGGGGGCAAACTGAAGCTTTCTTT
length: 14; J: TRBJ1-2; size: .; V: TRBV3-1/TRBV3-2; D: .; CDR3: CASRRGRGNYGYTF; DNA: TGTGCCAGCAGGCGAGGACGGGGAAACTATGGCTACACCTTC
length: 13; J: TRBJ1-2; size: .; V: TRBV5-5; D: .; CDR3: CASSLNRAGGYTF; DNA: TGTGCCAGCAGCTTAAACAGGGCGGGTGGCTACACCTTC
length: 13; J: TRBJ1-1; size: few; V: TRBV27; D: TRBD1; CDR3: CASRETGEVEAFF; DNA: TGTGCCAGCAGGGAGACAGGGGAGGTTGAAGCTTTCTTT
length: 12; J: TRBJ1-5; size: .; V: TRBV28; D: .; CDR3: CASTDSNQPQHF; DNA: TGTGCCAGTACAGATAGCAATCAGCCCCAGCATTTT
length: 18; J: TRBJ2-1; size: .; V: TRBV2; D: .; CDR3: CASSTPTGSTSSYNEQFF; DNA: TGTGCCAGCAGTACTCCGACGGGCAGTACTAGTTCCTACAATGAGCAGTTCTTC
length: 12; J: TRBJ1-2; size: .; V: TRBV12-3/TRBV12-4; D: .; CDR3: CASRAANYGYTF; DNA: TGTGCCAGCAGGGCGGCAAACTATGGCTACACCTTC
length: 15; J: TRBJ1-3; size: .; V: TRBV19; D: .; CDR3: CASSIDSHGGNTIYF; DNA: TGTGCCAGTAGTATCGACAGCCATGGAGGAAACACCATATATTTT
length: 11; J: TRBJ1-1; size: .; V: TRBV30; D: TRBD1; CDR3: CAWTGTAEAFF; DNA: TGTGCCTGGACGGGGACAGCTGAAGCTTTCTTT
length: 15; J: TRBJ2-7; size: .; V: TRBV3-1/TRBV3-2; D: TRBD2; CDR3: CASSQASSGVIEQYF; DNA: TGTGCCAGCAGTCAGGCTTCTAGCGGGGTCATCGAGCAGTACTTC
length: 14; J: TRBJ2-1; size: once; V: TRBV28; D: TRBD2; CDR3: CASRTAGGKYEQFF; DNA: TGTGCCAGCAGAACAGCGGGGGGAAAGTATGAGCAGTTCTTC
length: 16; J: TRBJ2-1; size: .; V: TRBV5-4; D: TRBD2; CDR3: CASSSGGAGEVNEQFF; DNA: TGTGCCAGCAGCTCAGGAGGAGCGGGGGAAGTCAATGAGCAGTTCTTC
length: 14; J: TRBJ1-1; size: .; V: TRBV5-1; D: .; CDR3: CASTTFGPNTEAFF; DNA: TGCGCCAGCACTACCTTTGGGCCGAACACTGAAGCTTTCTTT
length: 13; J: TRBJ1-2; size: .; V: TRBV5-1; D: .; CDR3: CASSLAGGYGYTF; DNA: TGCGCCAGCAGCTTGGCGGGGGGCTATGGCTACACCTTC
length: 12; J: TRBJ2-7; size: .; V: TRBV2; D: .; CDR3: CASSEAYYEQYF; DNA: TGTGCCAGCAGCGAAGCCTACTACGAGCAGTACTTC
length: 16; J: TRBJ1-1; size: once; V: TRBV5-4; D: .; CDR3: CASSPGGSVLHREAFF; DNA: TGTGCCAGCAGCCCGGGGGGGTCAGTATTACATCGTGAAGCTTTCTTT
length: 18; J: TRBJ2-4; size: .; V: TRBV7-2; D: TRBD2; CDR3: CASSLALGSGVTKNIQYF; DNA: TGTGCCAGCAGCTTAGCGCTCGGTAGCGGGGTAACTAAAAACATTCAGTACTTC
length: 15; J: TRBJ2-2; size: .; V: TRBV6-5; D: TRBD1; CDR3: CASSYPGQGTGELFF; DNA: TGTGCCAGCAGTTACCCCGGACAGGGGACCGGGGAGCTGTTTTTT
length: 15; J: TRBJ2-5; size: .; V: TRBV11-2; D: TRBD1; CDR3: CASSYRDRALETQYF; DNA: TGTGCCAGCAGCTACCGGGACAGGGCTCTGGAGACCCAGTACTTC
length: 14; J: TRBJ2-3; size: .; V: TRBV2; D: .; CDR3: CASSKEYRTDTQYF; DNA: TGTGCCAGCTCAAAGGAGTACCGCACAGATACGCAGTATTTT
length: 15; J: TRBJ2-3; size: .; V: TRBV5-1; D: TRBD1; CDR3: CASSFRDRGTDTQYF; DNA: TGCGCCAGCAGCTTTCGGGACAGGGGCACAGATACGCAGTATTTT
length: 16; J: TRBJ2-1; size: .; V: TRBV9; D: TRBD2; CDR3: CASSVVASGGAVEQFF; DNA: TGTGCCAGCAGCGTAGTAGCAAGCGGGGGGGCGGTTGAGCAGTTCTTC
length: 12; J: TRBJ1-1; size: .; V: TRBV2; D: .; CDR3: CASKGSRTEAFF; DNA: TGTGCCAGCAAAGGCAGCAGGACTGAAGCTTTCTTT
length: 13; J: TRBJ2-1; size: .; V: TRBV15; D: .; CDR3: CATSRDTDNEQFF; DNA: TGTGCCACCAGCAGAGATACAGACAATGAGCAGTTCTTC